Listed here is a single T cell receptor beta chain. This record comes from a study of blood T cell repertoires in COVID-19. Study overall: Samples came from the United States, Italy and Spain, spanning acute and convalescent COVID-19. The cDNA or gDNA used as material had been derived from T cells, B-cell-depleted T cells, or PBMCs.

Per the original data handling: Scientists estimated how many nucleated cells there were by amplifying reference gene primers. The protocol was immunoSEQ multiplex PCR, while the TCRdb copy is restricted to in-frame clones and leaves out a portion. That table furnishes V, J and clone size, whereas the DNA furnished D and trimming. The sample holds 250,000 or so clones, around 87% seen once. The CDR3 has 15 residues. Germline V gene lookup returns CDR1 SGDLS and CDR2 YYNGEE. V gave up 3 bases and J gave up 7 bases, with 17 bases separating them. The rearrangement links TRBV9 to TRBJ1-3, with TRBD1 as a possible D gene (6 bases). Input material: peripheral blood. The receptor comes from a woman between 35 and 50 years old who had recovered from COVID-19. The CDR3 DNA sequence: TGTGCCAGCAGCGGGGGCCTACAACAGGGCAACACCATATATTTT. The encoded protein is CASSGGLQQGNTIYF.